This TCR beta chain came from a study of T cell responses to AZD1222 COVID-19 vaccine. The protocol was immunoSEQ multiplex PCR, while the TCRdb copy is restricted to in-frame clones and leaves out a portion. The sample shows nearly 110,000 clones, roughly 90% of them seen only once. Germline V gene lookup returns CDR1 MDHEN and CDR2 SYDVKM. CDR3 length equals 15 residues. With V trimmed by 5 bases and J by 5 bases, 8 bases remained unmatched. Study-wide results and limits: Donor demographics were predominantly white British with a female majority; clonal diversity may be underestimated. At baseline, seropositivity was found in only a handful of AZD1222 recipients.

As for this clone: Its antigen is undetermined.

The sequencing used peripheral blood, collected on day 0 of AZD1222 vaccination. The receptor comes from an adult in good health. The chain combines TRBV28 with TRBJ2-2, with 7 bases fitting TRBD2. CDR3 DNA: TGTGCCAGCAGTCGCAGCGGGAAGTTTACCGGGGAGCTGTTTTTT. Residues: CASSRSGKFTGELFF.